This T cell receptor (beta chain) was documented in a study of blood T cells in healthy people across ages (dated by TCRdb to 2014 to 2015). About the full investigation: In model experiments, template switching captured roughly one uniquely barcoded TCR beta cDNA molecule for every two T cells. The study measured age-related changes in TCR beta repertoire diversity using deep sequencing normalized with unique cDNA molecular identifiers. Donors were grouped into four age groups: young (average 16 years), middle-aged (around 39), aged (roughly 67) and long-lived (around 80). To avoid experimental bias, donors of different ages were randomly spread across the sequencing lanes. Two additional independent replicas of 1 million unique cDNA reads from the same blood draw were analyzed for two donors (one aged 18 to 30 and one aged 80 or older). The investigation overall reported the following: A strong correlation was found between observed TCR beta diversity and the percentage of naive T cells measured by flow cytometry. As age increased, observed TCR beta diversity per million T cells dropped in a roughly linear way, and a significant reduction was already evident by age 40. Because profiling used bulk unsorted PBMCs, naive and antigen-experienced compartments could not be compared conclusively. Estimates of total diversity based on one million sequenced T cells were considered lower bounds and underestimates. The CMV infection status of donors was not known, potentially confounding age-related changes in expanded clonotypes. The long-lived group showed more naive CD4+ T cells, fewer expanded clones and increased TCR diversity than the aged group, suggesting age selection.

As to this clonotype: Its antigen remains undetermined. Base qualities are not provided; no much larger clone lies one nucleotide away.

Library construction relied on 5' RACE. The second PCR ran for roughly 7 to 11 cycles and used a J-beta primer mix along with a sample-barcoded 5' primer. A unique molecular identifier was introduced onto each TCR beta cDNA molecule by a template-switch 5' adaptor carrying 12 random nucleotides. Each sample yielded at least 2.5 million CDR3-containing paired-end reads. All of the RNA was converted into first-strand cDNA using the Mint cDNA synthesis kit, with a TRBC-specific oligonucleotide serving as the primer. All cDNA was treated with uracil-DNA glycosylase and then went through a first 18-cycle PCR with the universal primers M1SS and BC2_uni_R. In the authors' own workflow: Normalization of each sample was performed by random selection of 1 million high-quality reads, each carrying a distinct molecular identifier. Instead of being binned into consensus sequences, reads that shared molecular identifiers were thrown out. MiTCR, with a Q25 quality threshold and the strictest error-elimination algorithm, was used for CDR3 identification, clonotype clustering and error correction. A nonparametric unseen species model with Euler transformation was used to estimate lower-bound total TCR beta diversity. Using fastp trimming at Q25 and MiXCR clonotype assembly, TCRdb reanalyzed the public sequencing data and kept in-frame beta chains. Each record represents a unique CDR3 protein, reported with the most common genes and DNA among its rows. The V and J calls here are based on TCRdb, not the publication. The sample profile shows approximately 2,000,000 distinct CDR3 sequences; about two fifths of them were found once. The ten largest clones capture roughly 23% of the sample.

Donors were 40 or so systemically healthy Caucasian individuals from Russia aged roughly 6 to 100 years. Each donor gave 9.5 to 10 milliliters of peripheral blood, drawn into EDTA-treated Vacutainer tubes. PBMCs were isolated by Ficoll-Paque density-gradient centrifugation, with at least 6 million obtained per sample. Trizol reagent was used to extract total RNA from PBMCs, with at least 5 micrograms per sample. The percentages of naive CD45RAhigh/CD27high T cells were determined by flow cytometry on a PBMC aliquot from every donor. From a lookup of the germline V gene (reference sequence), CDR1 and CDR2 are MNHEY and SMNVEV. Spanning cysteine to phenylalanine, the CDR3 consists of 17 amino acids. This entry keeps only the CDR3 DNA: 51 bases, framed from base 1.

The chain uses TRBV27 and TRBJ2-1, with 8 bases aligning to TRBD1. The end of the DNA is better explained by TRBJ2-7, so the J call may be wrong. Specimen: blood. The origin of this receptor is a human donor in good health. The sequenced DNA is TGTGCCAGCAGTTTATCCAACCCCGGGACAGGAGCCGTCGAGCAGTACTTC. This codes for CASSLSNPGTGAVEQYF.